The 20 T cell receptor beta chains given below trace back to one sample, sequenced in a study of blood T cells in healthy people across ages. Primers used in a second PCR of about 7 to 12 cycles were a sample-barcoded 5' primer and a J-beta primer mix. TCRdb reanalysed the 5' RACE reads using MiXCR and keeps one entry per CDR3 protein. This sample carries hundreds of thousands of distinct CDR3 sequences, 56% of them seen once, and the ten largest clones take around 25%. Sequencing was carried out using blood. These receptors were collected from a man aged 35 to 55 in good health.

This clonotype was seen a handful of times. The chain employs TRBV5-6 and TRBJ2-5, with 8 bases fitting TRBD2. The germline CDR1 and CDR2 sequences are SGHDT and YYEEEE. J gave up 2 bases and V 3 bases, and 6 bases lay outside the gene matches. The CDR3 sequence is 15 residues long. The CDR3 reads CASSWISGGQETQYF. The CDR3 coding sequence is TGTGCCAGCAGCTGGATAAGCGGGGGACAAGAGACCCAGTACTTC.

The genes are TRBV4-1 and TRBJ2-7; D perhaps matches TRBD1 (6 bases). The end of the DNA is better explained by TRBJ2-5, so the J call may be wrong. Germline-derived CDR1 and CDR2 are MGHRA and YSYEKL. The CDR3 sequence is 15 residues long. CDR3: CASSQDSQGWETQYF. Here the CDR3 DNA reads TGCGCCAGCAGCCAAGACAGTCAGGGGTGGGAGACCCAGTACTTC.

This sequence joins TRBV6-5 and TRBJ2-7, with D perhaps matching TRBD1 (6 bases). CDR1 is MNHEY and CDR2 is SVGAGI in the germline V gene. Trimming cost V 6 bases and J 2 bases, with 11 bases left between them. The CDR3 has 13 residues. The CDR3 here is CASSKPGAYEQYF. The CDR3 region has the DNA TGTGCCAGCAGCAAACCAGGGGCCTACGAGCAGTACTTC.

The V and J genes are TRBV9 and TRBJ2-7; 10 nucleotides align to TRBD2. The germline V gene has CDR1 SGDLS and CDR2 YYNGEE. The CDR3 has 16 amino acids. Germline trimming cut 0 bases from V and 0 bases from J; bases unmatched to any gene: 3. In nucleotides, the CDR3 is TGTGCCAGCAGCGTAGGGCCTAGCGGGAGCTCCTACGAGCAGTACTTC. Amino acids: CASSVGPSGSSYEQYF.

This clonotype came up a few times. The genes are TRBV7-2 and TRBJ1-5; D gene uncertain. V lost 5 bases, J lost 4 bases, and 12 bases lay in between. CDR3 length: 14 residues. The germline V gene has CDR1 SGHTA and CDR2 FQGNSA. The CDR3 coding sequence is TGTGCCAGCAGCCCCGGAGGGCTTAATCAGCCCCAGCATTTT. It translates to CASSPGGLNQPQHF. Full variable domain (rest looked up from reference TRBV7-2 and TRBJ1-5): GAGVSQSPSNKVTEKGKDVELRCDPISGHTALYWYRQSLGQGLEFLIYFQGNSAPDKSGLPSDRFSAERTGGSVSTLTIQRTQQEDSAVYLCASSPGGLNQPQHFGDGTRLSIL.

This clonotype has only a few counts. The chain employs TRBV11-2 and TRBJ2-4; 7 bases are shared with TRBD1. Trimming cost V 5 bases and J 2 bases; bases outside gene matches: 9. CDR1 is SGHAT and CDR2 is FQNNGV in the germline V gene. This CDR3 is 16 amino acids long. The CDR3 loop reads CASSLWDSISKNIQYF. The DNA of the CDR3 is TGTGCCAGCAGCCTCTGGGACAGCATCTCCAAAAACATTCAGTACTTC.

CDR3 sequence (DNA): TGTGCCAGCAGTTCTAGAAGGGACATCGGGCTTGGGGCCAACGTCCTGACTTTC. Translation: CASSSRRDIGLGANVLTF. The chain is built from TRBV27 and TRBJ2-6, with TRBD1 as a possible D gene (6 bases). Germline loops: CDR1 MNHEY, CDR2 SMNVEV (reference sequence). This CDR3 contains 18 residues. V was trimmed by 4 bases and J by 3 bases, leaving 19 bases between them.

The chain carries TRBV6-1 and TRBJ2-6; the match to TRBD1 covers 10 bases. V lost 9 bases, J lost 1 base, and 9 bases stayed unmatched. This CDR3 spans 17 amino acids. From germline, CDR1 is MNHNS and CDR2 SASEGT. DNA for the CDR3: TGTGCCAGTATTCGGGACAGGGGTCCTTCTGGGGCCAACGTCCTGACTTTC. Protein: CASIRDRGPSGANVLTF.

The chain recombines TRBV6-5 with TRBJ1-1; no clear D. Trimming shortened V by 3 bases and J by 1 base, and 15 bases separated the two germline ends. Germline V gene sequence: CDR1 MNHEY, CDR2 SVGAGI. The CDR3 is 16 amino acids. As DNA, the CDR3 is TGTGCCAGCAGTTATTCGTCGCGTAAGAAGAACACTGAAGCTTTCTTT. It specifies CASSYSSRKKNTEAFF.

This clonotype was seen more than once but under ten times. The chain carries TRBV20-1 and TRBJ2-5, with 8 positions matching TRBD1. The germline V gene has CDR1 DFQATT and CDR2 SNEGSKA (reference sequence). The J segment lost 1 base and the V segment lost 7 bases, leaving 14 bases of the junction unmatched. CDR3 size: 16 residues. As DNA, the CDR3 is TGCAGTGTACAGGACAGGGCGGCGGGGATCCAAGAGACCCAGTACTTC. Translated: CSVQDRAAGIQETQYF.

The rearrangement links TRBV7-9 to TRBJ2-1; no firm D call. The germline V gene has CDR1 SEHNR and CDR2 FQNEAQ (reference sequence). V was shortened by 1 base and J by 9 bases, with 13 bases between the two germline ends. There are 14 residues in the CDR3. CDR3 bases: TGTGCCAGCAGCTTAGGACCCCGCTTGGGTGAGCAGTTCTTC. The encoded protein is CASSLGPRLGEQFF.

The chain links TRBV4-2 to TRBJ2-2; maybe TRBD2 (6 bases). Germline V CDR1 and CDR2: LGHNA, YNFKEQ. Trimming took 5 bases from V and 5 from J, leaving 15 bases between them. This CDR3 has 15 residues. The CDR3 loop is CASSVLEGKTGELFF. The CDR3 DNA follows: TGTGCCAGCAGCGTGTTGGAGGGGAAAACCGGGGAGCTGTTTTTT.

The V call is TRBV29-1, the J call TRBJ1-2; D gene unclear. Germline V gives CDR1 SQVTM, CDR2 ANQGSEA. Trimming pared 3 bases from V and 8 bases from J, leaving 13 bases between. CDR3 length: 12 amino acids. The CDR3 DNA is TGCAGCGTTGACGGCCAGGTCCTAGGCTACACCTTC. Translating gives CSVDGQVLGYTF.

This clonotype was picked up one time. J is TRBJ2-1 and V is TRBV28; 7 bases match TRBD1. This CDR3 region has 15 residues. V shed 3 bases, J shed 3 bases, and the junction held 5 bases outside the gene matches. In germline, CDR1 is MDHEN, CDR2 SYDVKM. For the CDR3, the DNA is TGTGCCAGCAGTTTGACAGGGCGGGTCTACAATGAGCAGTTCTTC. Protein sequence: CASSLTGRVYNEQFF.

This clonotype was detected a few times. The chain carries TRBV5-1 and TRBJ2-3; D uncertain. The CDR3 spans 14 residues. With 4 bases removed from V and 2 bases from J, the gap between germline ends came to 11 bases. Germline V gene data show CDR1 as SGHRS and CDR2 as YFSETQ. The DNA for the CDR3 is TGCGCCAGCAGCGGTGTAGGCGCCACAGATACGCAGTATTTT. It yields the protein CASSGVGATDTQYF.

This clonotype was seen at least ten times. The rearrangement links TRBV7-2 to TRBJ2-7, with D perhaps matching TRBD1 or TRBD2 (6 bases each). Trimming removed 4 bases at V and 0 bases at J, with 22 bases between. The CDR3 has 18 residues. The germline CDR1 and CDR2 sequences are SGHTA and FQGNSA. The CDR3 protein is CASSSGIRRGISSYEQYF. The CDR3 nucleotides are TGTGCCAGCAGCTCAGGGATTAGGAGGGGGATAAGCTCCTACGAGCAGTACTTC.

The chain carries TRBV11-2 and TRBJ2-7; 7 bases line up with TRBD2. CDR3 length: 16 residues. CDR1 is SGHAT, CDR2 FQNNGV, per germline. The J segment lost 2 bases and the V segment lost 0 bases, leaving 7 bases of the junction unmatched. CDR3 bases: TGTGCCAGCAGCTTAGATGGGAGCGGGGCCCCCTACGAGCAGTACTTC. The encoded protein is CASSLDGSGAPYEQYF.

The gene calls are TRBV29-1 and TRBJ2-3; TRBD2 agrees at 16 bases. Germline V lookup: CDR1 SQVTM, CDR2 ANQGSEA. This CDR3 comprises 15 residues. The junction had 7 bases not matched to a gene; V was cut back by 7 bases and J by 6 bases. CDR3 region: CSATGTSGRADTQYF. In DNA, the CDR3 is TGCAGCGCGACGGGGACTAGCGGGAGGGCTGATACGCAGTATTTT.

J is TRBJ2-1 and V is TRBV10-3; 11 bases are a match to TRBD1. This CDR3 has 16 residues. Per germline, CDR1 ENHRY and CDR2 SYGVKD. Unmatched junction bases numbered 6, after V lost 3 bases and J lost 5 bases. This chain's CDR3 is CAISDWGQGVNNEQFF. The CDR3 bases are TGTGCCATCAGTGACTGGGGACAGGGGGTTAACAATGAGCAGTTCTTC.

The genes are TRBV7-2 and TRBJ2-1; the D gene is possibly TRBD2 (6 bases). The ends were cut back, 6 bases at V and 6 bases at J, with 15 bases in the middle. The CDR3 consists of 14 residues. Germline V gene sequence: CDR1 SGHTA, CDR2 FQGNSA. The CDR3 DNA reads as TGTGCCAGCAGTTGGAATATGGGGGGCAATGAGCAGTTCTTC. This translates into CASSWNMGGNEQFF.